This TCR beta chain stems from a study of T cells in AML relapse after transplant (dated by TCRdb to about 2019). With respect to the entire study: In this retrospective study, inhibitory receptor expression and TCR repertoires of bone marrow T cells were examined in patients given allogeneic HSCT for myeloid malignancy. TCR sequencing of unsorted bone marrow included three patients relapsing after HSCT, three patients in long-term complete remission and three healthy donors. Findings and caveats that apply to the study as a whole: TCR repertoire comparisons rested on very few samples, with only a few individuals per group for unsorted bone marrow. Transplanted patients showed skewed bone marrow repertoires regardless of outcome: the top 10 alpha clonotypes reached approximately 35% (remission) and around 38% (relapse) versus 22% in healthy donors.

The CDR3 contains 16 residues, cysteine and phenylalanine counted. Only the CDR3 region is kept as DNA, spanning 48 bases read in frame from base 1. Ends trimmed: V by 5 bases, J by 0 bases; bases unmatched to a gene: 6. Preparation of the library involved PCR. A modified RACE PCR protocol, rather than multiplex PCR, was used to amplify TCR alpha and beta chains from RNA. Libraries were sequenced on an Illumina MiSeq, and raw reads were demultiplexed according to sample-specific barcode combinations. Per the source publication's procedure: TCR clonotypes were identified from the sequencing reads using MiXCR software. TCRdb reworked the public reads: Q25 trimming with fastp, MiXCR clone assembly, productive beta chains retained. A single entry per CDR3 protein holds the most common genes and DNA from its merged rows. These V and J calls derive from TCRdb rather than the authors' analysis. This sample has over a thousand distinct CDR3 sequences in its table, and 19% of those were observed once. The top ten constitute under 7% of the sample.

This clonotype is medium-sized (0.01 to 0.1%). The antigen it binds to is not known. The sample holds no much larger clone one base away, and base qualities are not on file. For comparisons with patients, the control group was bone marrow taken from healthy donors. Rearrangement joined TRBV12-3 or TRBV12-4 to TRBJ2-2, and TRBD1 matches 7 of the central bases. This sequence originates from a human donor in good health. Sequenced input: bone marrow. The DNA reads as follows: TGTGCCAGCAGTGACCCGGGACAGACGAACACCGGGGAGCTGTTTTTT. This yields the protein CASSDPGQTNTGELFF.